This T cell receptor beta chain was recovered during a study of cytomegalovirus exposure and HLA in healthy donors. On the study more broadly: The platform used for the approximately 130 validation repertoires matched that of the 500 to 850 first-cohort repertoires, a later analysis reported. General study findings and limits: The tendency of first-cohort TCR clusters to co-occur in the 110 or so validation repertoires emerged from a later analysis. Cytomegalovirus association was listed for approximately 160 TCR beta chains.

About this clone itself: The antigen is undetermined.

Sequenced by immunoSEQ multiplex PCR; TCRdb stores in-frame clones only, minus some. The data show 150,000 to 170,000 clones, roughly 86% seen once. The CDR3 loop spans 17 amino acids. Germline values: CDR1 MDHEN, CDR2 SYDVKM. Trimming took off 2 bases at V and 1 base at J, with 17 bases between the two ends. This TCR was sampled from a human donor in good health. Sequenced sample: PBMCs. The chain carries TRBV28 and TRBJ1-2; D gene ambiguous. CDR3 loop: CASSLGFRDLDNYGYTF. The DNA for the CDR3 is TGTGCCAGCAGTTTAGGGTTCCGGGATCTTGATAACTATGGCTACACCTTC.